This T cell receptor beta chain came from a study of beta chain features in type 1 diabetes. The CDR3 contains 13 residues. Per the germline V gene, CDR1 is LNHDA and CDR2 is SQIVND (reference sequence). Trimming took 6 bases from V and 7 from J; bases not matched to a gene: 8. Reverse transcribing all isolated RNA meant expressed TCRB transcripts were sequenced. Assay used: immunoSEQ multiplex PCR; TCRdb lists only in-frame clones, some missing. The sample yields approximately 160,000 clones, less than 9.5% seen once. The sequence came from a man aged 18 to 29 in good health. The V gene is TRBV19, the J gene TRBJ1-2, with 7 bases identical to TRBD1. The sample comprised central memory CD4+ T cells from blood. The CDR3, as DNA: TGTGCCAGTAGCACCGGGACAGCAACTGGCTACACCTTC. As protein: CASSTGTATGYTF.